Listed here is a single TCR beta chain. This clonotype occurred a few times. Its antigen remains unidentified. Base qualities were left out, and no much larger clone turns up one base away. The CDR3 sequence holds 16 residues, the cysteine and phenylalanine included. The DNA shown is the 48-base CDR3, in frame from base 1. CDR1 and CDR2 are read off the germline V gene as LGHNA and YNFKEQ. A distance of 15 bases separates the germline ends of V and J, which lose 0 bases and 4 bases respectively. The TCR beta CDR3 regions were amplified from the RNA transcripts. A first-round RT-PCR of the TCR CDR3 used the HTBI primer set with the Qiagen OneStep RT-PCR kit. The libraries were constructed in a second round of multiplex PCR and then size-selected and purified. Libraries were sequenced paired-end with 100 bp reads on an Illumina HiSeq2000. As for the authors' bioinformatics: SOAPnuke was used to process the raw data, with reads discarded if the reads contained adapters or uncalled bases, had a mean Phred below 15, or lacked an exact constant-primer or identifier match. High-quality paired reads were merged using COPE v1.2.5, and each unique nucleotide sequence was defined as a clonotype. MiTCR v1.1 was used to align clonotypes to the IMGT TRBV, TRBD and TRBJ reference segments. The analysis included only V-J combinations with a frequency above 0.0001, which together covered 99% to 99.2% of the repertoires. A TCS score was defined as the ratio of F50 (clonal expansion) to E x V (chaos), with BLOSUM62-based TCRdist applied between CDR3 peptides within each V-J. Welch's t-statistics and random forest reduced fewer than 600 V-J features to 13, which were used in a naive Bayes classifier (R e1071). TCRdb itself trimmed the public reads at Q25 with fastp, ran MiXCR and retained productive beta chains. Identical CDR3 proteins give one entry, which carries the most common genes and DNA. These V and J calls derive from TCRdb rather than the authors' analysis. This sample is represented by about 320,000 distinct CDR3 sequences; 16% of them were singletons. Around a third of the sample lies in the top ten.

The data stem from a study of T cells in Graves' hyperthyroidism and ophthalmopathy (dated by TCRdb to about 2019). With respect to the entire study: Peripheral blood was sampled at the time of initial diagnosis, prior to any treatment. A discovery cohort of 95 to 100 patients, approximately 45 with Graves' ophthalmopathy and 55 to 60 with stable Graves' hyperthyroidism, was used to find distinguishing TCR V-J signatures. Prospective prediction of ophthalmopathy was tested in an independent validation cohort consisting of some 19 hyperthyroidism patients and around 16 patients who later progressed to ophthalmopathy. The 100 discovery patients were randomly split 7:3 into training and test sets. Thyroid tissue and blood T-cell repertoires from about six Graves' hyperthyroidism patients were also compared in the study. Once sampling was done, hyperthyroidism patients were given methimazole at a starting dose of 30 mg daily, whereas ophthalmopathy patients were given high-dose intravenous methylprednisolone. TCR Vbeta CDR3 sequencing of 140 or so peripheral blood samples (roughly 41 ophthalmopathy, under 80 hyperthyroidism and approximately 17 progressor patients) is reported in the paper. The paper as a whole reports these results and caveats: In cross-validation, a model built on a 13 V-J signature told ophthalmopathy apart from stable hyperthyroidism with 85% to 90% sensitivity and approximately 81% specificity, and in testing the same model reached 80%/75%. No statistical method was used to fix the sample size in advance, and group allocation was not hidden from the investigators. In validation, the model predicted progression to ophthalmopathy with over 60% sensitivity and 72% to 85% specificity, a median of 6.5 months before onset. Most expanded thyroid clonotypes (frequency above 0.001) were also found in blood, which suggests that blood repertoires may mirror thyroid immune responses.

Stable Graves' hyperthyroidism was defined as the absence of progression to ophthalmopathy over 18 months of follow-up. The hyperthyroidism patients were between 18 and 65 years old and newly diagnosed, with a disease duration of less than 2 months. Any patient with an uncontrolled infection, another autoimmune disease, pregnancy or lactation was excluded. Diagnoses relied on clinical symptoms, serum thyroxine and TRAb, thyroid ultrasound and orbital computed tomography. PBMCs were isolated from about 10 ml of fresh peripheral blood by Ficoll-Paque density gradient centrifugation. Total RNA was extracted with Trizol reagent, and quality was checked on an Agilent 2100 Bioanalyzer.

This TCR was recovered from a man younger than 45 with Graves' hyperthyroidism. The rearranged segments are TRBV4-2 and TRBJ2-5; the D gene cannot be resolved reliably. The material sequenced was blood. The CDR3 sequence is CASSQEDGFFGETQYF. The DNA sequence is as follows: TGTGCCAGCAGCCAAGAAGACGGGTTCTTTGGAGAGACCCAGTACTTC.